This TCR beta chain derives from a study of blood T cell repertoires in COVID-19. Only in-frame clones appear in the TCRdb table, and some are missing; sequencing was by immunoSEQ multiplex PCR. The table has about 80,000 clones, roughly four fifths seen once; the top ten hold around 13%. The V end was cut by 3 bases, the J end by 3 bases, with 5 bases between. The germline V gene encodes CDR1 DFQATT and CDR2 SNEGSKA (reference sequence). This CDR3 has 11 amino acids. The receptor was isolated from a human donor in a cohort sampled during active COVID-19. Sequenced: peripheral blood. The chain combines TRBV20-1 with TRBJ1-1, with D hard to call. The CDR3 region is CSASVYTEAFF. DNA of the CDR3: TGCAGTGCTAGCGTATACACTGAAGCTTTCTTT.